The rows below give T cell receptor beta chains drawn from one sample of a study of cytomegalovirus exposure and HLA in healthy donors. This table comes from immunoSEQ multiplex PCR, and its TCRdb copy is limited to in-frame clones, with some not included. The sample carries about 190,000 clones, about four fifths recorded once. Material for sequencing was PBMCs. These TCRs come from a man between 25 and 39 years old in good health and CMV-seropositive. CDR3s include the opening cysteine and the closing phenylalanine or tryptophan. D genes are given only for firm matches. Clone size, where shown, is once, few, many, or a class for clones that have expanded.

clone size,D gene,V gene,J gene,CDR3 protein,CDR3 DNA
-,TRBD1,TRBV5-1,TRBJ2-1,CASSGQGASDEQFF,TGCGCCAGCAGCGGACAGGGGGCTTCGGATGAGCAGTTCTTC
few,-,TRBV6-1,TRBJ1-1,CASSEDEFGTEAFF,TGTGCCAGCAGTGAAGACGAATTCGGCACTGAAGCTTTCTTT
-,TRBD1,TRBV11-3,TRBJ2-7,CASSQGQGIYEQYF,TGTGCCAGCAGCCAGGGACAGGGCATTTACGAGCAGTACTTC
-,-,TRBV7-3,TRBJ2-5,CASSLGQEGTQYF,TGTGCCAGCAGCTTAGGCCAGGAAGGAACCCAGTACTTC
-,TRBD2,TRBV5-3,TRBJ2-3,CARSLMRGFTDTQYF,TGTGCCAGAAGCTTGATGCGGGGGTTCACAGATACGCAGTATTTT
few,TRBD1,TRBV19,TRBJ2-3,CASSRGMGTDTQYF,TGTGCCAGTAGCAGGGGGATGGGCACAGATACGCAGTATTTT
-,-,TRBV9,TRBJ2-3,CASSLTTSTDTQYF,TGTGCCAGCAGCCTAACTACTAGCACAGATACGCAGTATTTT
few,-,TRBV7-9,TRBJ2-5,CASSRQETQYF,TGTGCCAGCAGCCGCCAAGAGACCCAGTACTTC
-,-,TRBV7-3,TRBJ2-3,CASSSVGADTQYF,TGTGCCAGCAGCTCCGTCGGGGCAGATACGCAGTATTTT
-,-,TRBV5-4,TRBJ1-1,CASSLGGRGGATEAFF,TGTGCCAGCAGCTTGGGGGGTCGGGGGGGCGCCACTGAAGCTTTCTTT
-,-,TRBV7-6,TRBJ2-1,CASSLGDYNEQFF,TGTGCCAGCAGCTTAGGCGACTACAATGAGCAGTTCTTC
-,TRBD1,TRBV27,TRBJ2-7,CASSWGTGNEQYF,TGTGCCAGCAGTTGGGGGACAGGGAACGAGCAGTACTTC
-,-,TRBV19,TRBJ1-1,CASIGQMNTEAFF,TGTGCCAGTATCGGACAGATGAACACTGAAGCTTTCTTT
once,TRBD1,TRBV27,TRBJ1-1,CASTLRQGGTEAFF,TGTGCCAGCACCCTTCGACAGGGGGGCACTGAAGCTTTCTTT
-,-,TRBV15,TRBJ2-3,CATSRLRRGRGDTQYF,TGTGCCACCAGCAGATTGAGGAGGGGGCGGGGAGATACGCAGTATTTT
-,-,TRBV7-2,TRBJ1-6,CASSLADSPLHF,TGTGCCAGCAGCTTAGCCGATTCACCCCTCCACTTT
-,-,TRBV30,TRBJ1-5,CAWSRLEGNQPQHF,TGTGCCTGGAGTAGGTTAGAGGGCAATCAGCCCCAGCATTTT
few,-,TRBV21-1,TRBJ2-7,CASNPTESYEQYF,TGTGCCAGCAACCCGACAGAAAGCTACGAGCAGTACTTC
few,TRBD2,TRBV7-3,TRBJ2-3,CASSLGLALLNTQYF,TGTGCCAGCAGCTTAGGACTAGCGTTGCTAAATACGCAGTATTTT
once,TRBD1,TRBV19,TRBJ1-1,CASLTGTANTEAFF,TGTGCCAGCTTGACCGGGACAGCGAACACTGAAGCTTTCTTT
-,TRBD1,TRBV11-1,TRBJ2-7,CASSSTGTGRRYEQYF,TGTGCCAGCAGCTCTACTGGGACAGGGAGGAGGTACGAGCAGTACTTC
-,-,TRBV7-7,TRBJ1-4,CASSPGTGVNEKLFF,TGTGCTAGCAGCCCCGGGACTGGGGTTAATGAAAAACTGTTTTTT
-,-,TRBV6-5,TRBJ1-5,CASSYSGPPDQPQHF,TGTGCCAGCAGTTACTCTGGGCCACCAGATCAGCCCCAGCATTTT
-,-,TRBV11-3,TRBJ2-6,CASSPTPDSLGSGANVLTF,TGTGCCAGCAGCCCCACCCCGGACTCCCTAGGCTCTGGGGCCAACGTCCTGACTTTC
-,TRBD2,TRBV9,TRBJ2-1,CASSDIAGGDNEQFF,TGTGCCAGCAGCGACATAGCGGGGGGGGACAATGAGCAGTTCTTC
-,TRBD1,TRBV7-6,TRBJ2-2,CASSLRTGTNTGGLFF,TGTGCCAGCAGCCTACGGACAGGGACGAACACCGGGGGGCTGTTTTTT
-,TRBD2,TRBV7-2,TRBJ2-1,CASSLEASGSYNEQFF,TGTGCCAGCAGCTTAGAGGCTAGCGGGAGCTACAATGAGCAGTTCTTC
-,-,TRBV5-4,TRBJ1-2,CASSLAGVSYTF,TGTGCCAGCAGCTTGGCGGGGGTAAGCTACACCTTC
-,-,TRBV29-1,TRBJ2-5,CSVLQLKETQYF,TGCAGCGTTCTACAGTTAAAAGAGACCCAGTACTTC
-,-,TRBV7-9,TRBJ1-1,CASIHRGRPEAFF,TGTGCCAGCATCCATAGGGGCAGGCCCGAAGCTTTCTTT
-,TRBD1,TRBV27,TRBJ2-4,CASSPYGTGVAKNIQYF,TGTGCCAGCAGTCCCTACGGGACAGGGGTAGCCAAAAACATTCAGTACTTC
-,-,TRBV27,TRBJ2-1,CASSSLGTLHNEQFF,TGTGCCAGCAGTTCCTTGGGGACACTTCACAATGAGCAGTTCTTC
-,-,TRBV19,TRBJ2-7,CASSIAHANVYEQYF,TGTGCCAGTAGTATAGCCCACGCGAATGTCTACGAGCAGTACTTC
once,TRBD1,TRBV5-4,TRBJ1-1,CASSQTGSEAFF,TGTGCCAGCAGCCAGACAGGGTCTGAAGCTTTCTTT
-,-,TRBV7-7,TRBJ2-5,CASRSNDPREAQYF,TGTGCTAGCAGGTCGAACGACCCGAGGGAGGCCCAGTACTTC
few,-,TRBV7-9,TRBJ1-4,CSSSLAAAGGEKLFF,TGTTCCAGCAGCTTAGCGGCGGCGGGTGGTGAAAAACTGTTTTTT
-,TRBD2,TRBV10-3,TRBJ2-5,CAISDGLGGETQYF,TGTGCCATCAGTGATGGGTTGGGAGGGGAGACCCAGTACTTC
-,TRBD1,TRBV29-1,TRBJ1-1,CSVSGQGGTEAFF,TGCAGCGTTTCAGGGCAGGGGGGCACTGAAGCTTTCTTT
-,-,TRBV4-3,TRBJ2-3,CASSQVTRPSTDTQYF,TGCGCCAGCAGCCAAGTGACTAGGCCGAGCACAGATACGCAGTATTTT
-,-,TRBV2,TRBJ2-1,CASSDRQRWNEQFF,TGTGCCAGCAGTGACAGACAGAGGTGGAATGAGCAGTTCTTC
-,-,TRBV29-1,TRBJ1-2,CSVESQGMAYGYTF,TGCAGCGTTGAATCCCAGGGTATGGCCTATGGCTACACCTTC
-,-,TRBV7-6,TRBJ2-6,CASSFDTSSGANVLTF,TGTGCCAGCAGCTTCGACACATCCTCTGGGGCCAACGTCCTGACTTTC
once,-,TRBV11-2,TRBJ1-1,CASSRGRRSPEAFF,TGTGCCAGCAGTCGAGGGCGGAGGAGTCCTGAAGCTTTCTTT
-,TRBD1,TRBV7-8,TRBJ1-6,CASSLDWQGVAPLHF,TGTGCCAGCAGCTTAGATTGGCAGGGGGTTGCACCCCTCCACTTT